The rows below give T cell receptor beta chains drawn from one sample of a study of blood T cell repertoires in COVID-19. Profiled with immunoSEQ multiplex PCR; TCRdb holds only in-frame clones, not every one. Altogether more than 200,000 clones are present, around nine tenths being singletons, with the ten largest covering under 2.5%. Sequenced input: peripheral blood. All receptors derive from a woman aged 40 to 50 who had recovered from COVID-19. The CDR3 runs from the conserved cysteine through the conserved F or W. The D gene is left open where the match is weak. Expanded clones get a size class; other rows say once, few or many, or leave the size out.

>TRBV5-6|-|-|TRBJ1-3
CASSLEIISRGSSGNTIYF
TGTGCCAGCAGCTTGGAAATAATATCTCGGGGTTCCTCTGGAAACACCATATATTTT
>TRBV6-6|TRBD2|-|TRBJ2-7
CASRTSGTSYEQYF
TGTGCCAGCAGAACTAGCGGCACCTCCTACGAGCAGTACTTC
>TRBV6-2/TRBV6-3|TRBD2|-|TRBJ2-5
CASSLRPGGRAQETQYF
TGTGCCAGCAGTCTACGACCGGGCGGGAGGGCCCAAGAGACCCAGTACTTC
>TRBV19|-|-|TRBJ1-2
CASQGQGPLYGYTF
TGTGCCAGTCAAGGTCAGGGGCCCCTCTATGGCTACACCTTC
>TRBV5-3|TRBD1|once|TRBJ2-2
CARRRDRAMTGELFF
TGTGCCAGAAGACGGGACAGGGCAATGACCGGGGAGCTGTTTTTT
>TRBV30|-|-|TRBJ2-1
CAWSGQTPRNEQFF
TGTGCCTGGAGTGGACAGACCCCTCGCAATGAGCAGTTCTTC
>TRBV29-1|TRBD1|-|TRBJ2-7
CSARQGPYEQYF
TGCAGCGCGAGACAGGGGCCCTACGAGCAGTACTTC
>TRBV19|-|-|TRBJ1-2
CASSFRGEDYGYTF
TGTGCCAGTAGTTTCAGGGGTGAGGACTATGGCTACACCTTC
>TRBV5-4|-|-|TRBJ2-7
CASSRGLENYEQYF
TGTGCCAGCAGCCGGGGACTGGAGAACTACGAGCAGTACTTC
>TRBV7-2|TRBD2|-|TRBJ2-5
CASSNGLAGETQYF
TGTGCCAGCAGCAACGGACTAGCGGGGGAGACCCAGTACTTC
>TRBV6-2/TRBV6-3|TRBD1|-|TRBJ2-7
CASSSDRRSFEQYF
TGTGCCAGCAGCTCGGACAGGAGGTCCTTCGAGCAGTACTTC
>TRBV5-4|-|-|TRBJ2-1
CASAKTGDSYNEQFF
TGTGCCAGCGCAAAAACAGGAGACTCCTACAATGAGCAGTTCTTC
>TRBV5-5|TRBD1|-|TRBJ2-1
CASSLGQGGFNEQFF
TGTGCCAGCAGCTTGGGACAGGGGGGATTCAATGAGCAGTTCTTC
>TRBV6-5|TRBD1|-|TRBJ1-5
CASSYDDRENQPQHF
TGTGCCAGCAGTTACGATGACAGGGAAAATCAGCCCCAGCATTTT
>TRBV20-1|-|-|TRBJ1-2
CSASRDGYTF
TGCAGTGCTAGTCGAGATGGCTACACCTTC
>TRBV19|-|-|TRBJ1-5
CASSIARGGQPQHF
TGTGCCAGTAGTATAGCCAGGGGTGGTCAGCCCCAGCATTTT